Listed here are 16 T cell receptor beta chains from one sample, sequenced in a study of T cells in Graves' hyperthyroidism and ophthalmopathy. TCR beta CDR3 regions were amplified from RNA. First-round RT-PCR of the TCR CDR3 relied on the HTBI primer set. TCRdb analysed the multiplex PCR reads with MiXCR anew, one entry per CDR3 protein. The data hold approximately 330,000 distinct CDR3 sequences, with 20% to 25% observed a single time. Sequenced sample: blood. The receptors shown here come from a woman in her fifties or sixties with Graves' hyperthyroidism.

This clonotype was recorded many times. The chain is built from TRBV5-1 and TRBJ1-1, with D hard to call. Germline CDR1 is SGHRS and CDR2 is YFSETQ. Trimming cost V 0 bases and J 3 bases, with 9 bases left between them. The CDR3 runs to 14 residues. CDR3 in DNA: TGCGCCAGCAGCTTGGTTAGGCGGGACACTGAAGCTTTCTTT. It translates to CASSLVRRDTEAFF.

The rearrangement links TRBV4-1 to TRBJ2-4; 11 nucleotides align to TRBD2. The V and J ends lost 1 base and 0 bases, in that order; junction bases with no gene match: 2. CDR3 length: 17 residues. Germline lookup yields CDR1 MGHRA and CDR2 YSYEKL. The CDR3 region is CASSQGLAGSAKNIQYF. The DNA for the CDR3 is TGCGCCAGCAGCCAAGGACTAGCGGGATCAGCCAAAAACATTCAGTACTTC.

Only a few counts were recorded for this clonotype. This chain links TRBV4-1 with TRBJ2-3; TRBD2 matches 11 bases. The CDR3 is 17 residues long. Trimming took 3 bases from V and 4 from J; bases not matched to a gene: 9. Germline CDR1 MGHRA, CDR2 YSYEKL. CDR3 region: CASSQETSGNGADTQYF. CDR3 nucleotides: TGCGCCAGCAGCCAGGAGACTAGCGGGAATGGGGCAGATACGCAGTATTTT.

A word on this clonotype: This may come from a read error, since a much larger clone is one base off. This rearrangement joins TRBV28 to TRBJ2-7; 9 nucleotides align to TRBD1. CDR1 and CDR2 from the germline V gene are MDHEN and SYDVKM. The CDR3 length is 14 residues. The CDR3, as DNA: TGTGGCAGCAGTTCGGCCGGGACAGGGAACGAGCAGTACTTC. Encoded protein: CGSSSAGTGNEQYF.

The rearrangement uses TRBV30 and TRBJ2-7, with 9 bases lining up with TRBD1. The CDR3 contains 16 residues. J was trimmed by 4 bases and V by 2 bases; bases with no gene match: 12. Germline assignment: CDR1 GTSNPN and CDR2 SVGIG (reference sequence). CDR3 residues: CAWSFRSTGGLYEQYF. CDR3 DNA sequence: TGTGCCTGGAGTTTCAGATCTACAGGGGGCCTTTACGAGCAGTACTTC.

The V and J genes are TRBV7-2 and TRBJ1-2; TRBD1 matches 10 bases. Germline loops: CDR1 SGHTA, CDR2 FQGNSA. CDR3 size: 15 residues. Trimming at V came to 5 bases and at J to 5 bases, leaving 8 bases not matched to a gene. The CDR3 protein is CASSLGTGEEYGYTF. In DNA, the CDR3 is TGTGCCAGCAGCCTTGGGACAGGGGAAGAGTATGGCTACACCTTC.

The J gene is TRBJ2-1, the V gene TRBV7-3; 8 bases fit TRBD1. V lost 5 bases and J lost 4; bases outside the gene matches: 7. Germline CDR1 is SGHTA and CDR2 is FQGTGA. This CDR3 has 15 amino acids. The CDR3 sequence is CASSARQGRYNEQFF. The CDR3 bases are TGTGCCAGCAGCGCCAGACAGGGGAGATACAATGAGCAGTTCTTC.

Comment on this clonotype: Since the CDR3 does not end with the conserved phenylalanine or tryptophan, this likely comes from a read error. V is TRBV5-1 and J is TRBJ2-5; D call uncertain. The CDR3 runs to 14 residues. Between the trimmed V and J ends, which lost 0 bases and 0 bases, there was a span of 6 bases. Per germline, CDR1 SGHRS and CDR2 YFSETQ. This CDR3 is CASSLAKYQETQYL. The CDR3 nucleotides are TGCGCCAGCAGCTTGGCAAAGTACCAAGAGACCCAGTACCTC.

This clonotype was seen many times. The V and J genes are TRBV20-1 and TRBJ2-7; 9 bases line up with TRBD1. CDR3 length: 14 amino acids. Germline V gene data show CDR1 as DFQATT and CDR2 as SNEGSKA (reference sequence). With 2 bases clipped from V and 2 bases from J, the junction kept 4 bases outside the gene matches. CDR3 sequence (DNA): TGCAGTGCTAGATGGGACAGGGCCCCCTACGAGCAGTACTTC. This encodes CSARWDRAPYEQYF.

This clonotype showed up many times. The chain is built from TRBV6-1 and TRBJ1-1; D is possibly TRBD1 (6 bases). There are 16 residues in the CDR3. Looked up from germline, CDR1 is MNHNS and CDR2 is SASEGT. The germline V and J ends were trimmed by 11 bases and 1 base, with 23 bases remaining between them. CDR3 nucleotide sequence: TGTGCCTGCCACGTAGGGGGGCGCAGGACGAACACTGAAGCTTTCTTT. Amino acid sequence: CACHVGGRRTNTEAFF.

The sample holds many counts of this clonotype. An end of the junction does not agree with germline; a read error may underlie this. CDR3 protein: CASSRREGGVLETQYF. The DNA of the CDR3 is TGTGCTAGCAGCCGACGTGAAGGGGGGGTATTGGAGACCCAGTACTTC. This chain links TRBV7-7 with TRBJ2-5; possibly TRBD2 for D (7 bases). CDR1 and CDR2 (germline): SSHAT, FNYEAQ (reference sequence). CDR3 size: 16 residues.

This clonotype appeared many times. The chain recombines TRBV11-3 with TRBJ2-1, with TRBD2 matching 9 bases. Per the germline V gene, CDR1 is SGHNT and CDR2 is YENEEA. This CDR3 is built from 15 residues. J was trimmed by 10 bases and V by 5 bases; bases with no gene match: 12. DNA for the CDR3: TGTGCCAGCAGCCCCGGGGGAGCGGGGGGACGAGAGCAGTTCTTC. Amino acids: CASSPGGAGGREQFF.

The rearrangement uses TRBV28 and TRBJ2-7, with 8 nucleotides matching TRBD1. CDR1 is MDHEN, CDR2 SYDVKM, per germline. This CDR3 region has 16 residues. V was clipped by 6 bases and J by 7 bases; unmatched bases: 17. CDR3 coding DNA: TGTGCCAGCAGCAAGTTTGGAGGGACAGGAGCTTGGGAGCAGTACTTC. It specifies CASSKFGGTGAWEQYF.

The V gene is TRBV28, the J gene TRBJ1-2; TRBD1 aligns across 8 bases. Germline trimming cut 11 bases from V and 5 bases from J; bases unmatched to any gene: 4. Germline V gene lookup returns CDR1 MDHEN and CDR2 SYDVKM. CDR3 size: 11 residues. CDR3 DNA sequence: TGTGCCGCCCAGGGGGCTTATGGCTACACCTTC. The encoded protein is CAAQGAYGYTF.

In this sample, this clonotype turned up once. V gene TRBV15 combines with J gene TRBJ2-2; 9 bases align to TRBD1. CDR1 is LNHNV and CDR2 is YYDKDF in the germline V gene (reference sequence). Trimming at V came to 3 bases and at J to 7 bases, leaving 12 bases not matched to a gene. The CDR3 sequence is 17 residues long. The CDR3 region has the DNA TGTGCCACCAGCAGGGTTAGGGACAGGGCCCGCGACGGGGAGCTGTTTTTT. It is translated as CATSRVRDRARDGELFF.

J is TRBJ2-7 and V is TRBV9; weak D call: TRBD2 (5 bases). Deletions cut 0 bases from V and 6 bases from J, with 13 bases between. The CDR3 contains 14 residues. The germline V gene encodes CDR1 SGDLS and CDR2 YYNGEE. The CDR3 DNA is TGTGCCAGCAGCGTAGGACCTGCGGGTGGCGAGCAGTACTTC. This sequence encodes CASSVGPAGGEQYF.